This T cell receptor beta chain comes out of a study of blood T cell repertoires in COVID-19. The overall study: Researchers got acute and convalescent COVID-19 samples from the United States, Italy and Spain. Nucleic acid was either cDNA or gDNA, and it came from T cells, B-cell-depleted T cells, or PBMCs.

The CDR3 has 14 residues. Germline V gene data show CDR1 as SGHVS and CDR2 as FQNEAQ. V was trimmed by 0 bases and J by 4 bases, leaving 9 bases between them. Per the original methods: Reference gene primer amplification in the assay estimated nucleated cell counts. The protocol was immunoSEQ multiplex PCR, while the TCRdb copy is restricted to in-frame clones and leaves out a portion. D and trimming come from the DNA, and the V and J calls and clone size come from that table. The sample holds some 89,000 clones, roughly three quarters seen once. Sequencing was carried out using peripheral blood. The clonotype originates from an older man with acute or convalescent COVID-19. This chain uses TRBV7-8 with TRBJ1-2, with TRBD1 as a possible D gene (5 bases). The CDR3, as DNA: TGTGCCAGCAGCTTAGCAAGGGGCGTCTATGGCTACACCTTC. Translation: CASSLARGVYGYTF.